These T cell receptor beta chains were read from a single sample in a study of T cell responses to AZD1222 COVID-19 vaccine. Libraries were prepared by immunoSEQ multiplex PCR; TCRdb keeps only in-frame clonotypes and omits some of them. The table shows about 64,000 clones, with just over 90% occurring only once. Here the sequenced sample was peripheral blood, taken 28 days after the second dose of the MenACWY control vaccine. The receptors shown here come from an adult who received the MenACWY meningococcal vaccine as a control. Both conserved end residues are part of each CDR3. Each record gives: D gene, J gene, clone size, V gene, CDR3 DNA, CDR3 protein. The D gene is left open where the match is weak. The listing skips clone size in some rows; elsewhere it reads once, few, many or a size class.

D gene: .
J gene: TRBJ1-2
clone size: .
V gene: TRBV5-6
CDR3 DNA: TGTGCCAGCAGTTCCGCTCCACCCAGGGACTTAAACTATGGCTACACCTTC
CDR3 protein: CASSSAPPRDLNYGYTF

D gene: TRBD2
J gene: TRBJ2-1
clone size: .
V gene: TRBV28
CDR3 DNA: TGTGCCAGCAGTTGGCTAGCGGCTTACAATGAGCAGTTCTTC
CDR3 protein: CASSWLAAYNEQFF

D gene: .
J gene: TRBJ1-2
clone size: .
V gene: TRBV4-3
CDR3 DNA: TGCGCCAGCAGCCAAGGTTCCGGGGGCCTCTATGGCTACACCTTC
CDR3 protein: CASSQGSGGLYGYTF

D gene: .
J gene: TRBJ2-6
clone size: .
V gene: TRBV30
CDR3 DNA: TGTGCCTTTCCTACGACTGGGGCCAACGTCCTGACTTTC
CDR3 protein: CAFPTTGANVLTF

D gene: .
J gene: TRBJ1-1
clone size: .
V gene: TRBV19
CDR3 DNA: TGTGCCAGTAGTACGAGGATGAACACTGAAGCTTTCTTT
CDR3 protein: CASSTRMNTEAFF

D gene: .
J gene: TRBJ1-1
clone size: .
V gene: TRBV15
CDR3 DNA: TGTGCCACCAGCAGGTCGCAGGGGACTGAAGCTTTCTTT
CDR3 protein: CATSRSQGTEAFF

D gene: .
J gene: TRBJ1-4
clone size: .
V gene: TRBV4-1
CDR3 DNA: TGCGCCAGCAGCCAAGGGGGTGATGAAAAACTGTTTTTT
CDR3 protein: CASSQGGDEKLFF

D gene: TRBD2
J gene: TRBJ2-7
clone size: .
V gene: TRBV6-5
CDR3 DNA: TGTGCCAGCAGCGGGGGGACTTCCTACGAGCAGTACTTC
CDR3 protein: CASSGGTSYEQYF

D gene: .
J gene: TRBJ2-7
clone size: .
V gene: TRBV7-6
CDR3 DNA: TGTGCCAGCAGCTCTAGGCCCTCCGTCCGGGACCGCGCCTACGAGCAGTACTTC
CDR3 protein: CASSSRPSVRDRAYEQYF

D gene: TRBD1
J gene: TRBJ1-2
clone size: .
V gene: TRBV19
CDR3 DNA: TGTGCCAGTAGTACAGGACAGGGAGGCGAAAACTATGGCTACACCTTC
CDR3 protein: CASSTGQGGENYGYTF

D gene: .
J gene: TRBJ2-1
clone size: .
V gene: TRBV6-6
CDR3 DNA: TGTGCCAGCAGTTACCCGAGGGGGAGCCCCCAGTTCTTC
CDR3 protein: CASSYPRGSPQFF

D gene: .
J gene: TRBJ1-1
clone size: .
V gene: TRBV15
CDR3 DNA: TGTGCCACCAGCGGAACGGACGAGAACACTGAAGCTTTCTTT
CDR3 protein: CATSGTDENTEAFF

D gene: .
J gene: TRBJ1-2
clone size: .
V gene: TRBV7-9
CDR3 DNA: TGTGCCAGCAGCACCGGAGGGTCTAATGGCTACACCTTC
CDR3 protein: CASSTGGSNGYTF

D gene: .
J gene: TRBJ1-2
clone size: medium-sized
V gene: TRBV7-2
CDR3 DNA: TGTGCCAGCAGTCCCAGGGAGCCGGTCTCCCTAACGAGCGGCTACACCTTC
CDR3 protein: CASSPREPVSLTSGYTF

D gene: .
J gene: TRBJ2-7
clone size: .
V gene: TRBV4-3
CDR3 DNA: TGCGCCAGCAGTCCCCTCGTCCACGAGCAGTACTTC
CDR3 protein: CASSPLVHEQYF

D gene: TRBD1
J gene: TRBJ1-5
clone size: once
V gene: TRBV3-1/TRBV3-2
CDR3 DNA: TGTGCCAGCAGCCTCGGGACAGGGGTTCAGCCCCAGCATTTT
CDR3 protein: CASSLGTGVQPQHF

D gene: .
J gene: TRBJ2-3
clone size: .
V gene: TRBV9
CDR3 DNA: TGTGCCAGCAGCGTAGGCCCGGGGTCTGATACGCAGTATTTT
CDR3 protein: CASSVGPGSDTQYF

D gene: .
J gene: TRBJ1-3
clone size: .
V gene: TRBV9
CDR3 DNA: TGTGCCAGCAGCGCCAGCGGGGATGGGGGGCTAGGAAACACCATATATTTT
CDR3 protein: CASSASGDGGLGNTIYF

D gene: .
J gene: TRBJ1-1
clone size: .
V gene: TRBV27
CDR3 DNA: TGTGCCAGCAGTTTAAGTTCGGGGCCCGAAGCTTTCTTT
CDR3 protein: CASSLSSGPEAFF

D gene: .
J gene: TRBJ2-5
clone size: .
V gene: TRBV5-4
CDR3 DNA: TGTGCCAGCAGCTTGGTGCCCGTAGAGACCCAGTACTTC
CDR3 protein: CASSLVPVETQYF

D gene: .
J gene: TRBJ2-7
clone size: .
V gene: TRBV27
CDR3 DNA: TGTGCCAGTTGGGAGGGGGGAGTATCCTACGAGCAGTACTTC
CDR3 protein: CASWEGGVSYEQYF

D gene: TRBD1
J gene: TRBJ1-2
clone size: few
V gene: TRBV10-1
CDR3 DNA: TGCGCCCGGGGCCATCCGGGACAGGGTTATGGCTACACCTTC
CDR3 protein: CARGHPGQGYGYTF

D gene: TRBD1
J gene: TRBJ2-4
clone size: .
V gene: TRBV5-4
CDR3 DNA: TGTGCCAGCAGCTTGACCGGGACAGGTCAAAACATTCAGTACTTC
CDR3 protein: CASSLTGTGQNIQYF

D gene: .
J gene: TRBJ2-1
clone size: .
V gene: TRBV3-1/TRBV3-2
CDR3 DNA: TGTGCCAGCAGCCAAGACGGGACTGCCTCCTACAATGAGCAGTTCTTC
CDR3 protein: CASSQDGTASYNEQFF

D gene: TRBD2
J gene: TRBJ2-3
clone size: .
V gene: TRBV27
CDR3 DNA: TGTGCCAGCAGTTTATCCGCTAGCGGGATCACAGATACGCAGTATTTT
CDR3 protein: CASSLSASGITDTQYF

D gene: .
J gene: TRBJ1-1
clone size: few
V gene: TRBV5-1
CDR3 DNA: TGCGCCAGCAGATCAGAAGGGGGGAACACTGAAGCTTTCTTT
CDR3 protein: CASRSEGGNTEAFF

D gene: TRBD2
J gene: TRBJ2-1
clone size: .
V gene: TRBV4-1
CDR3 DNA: TGCGCCAGCAGCCAAGAAGGGACTAGCGCGAGCTCCTACAATGAGCAGTTCTTC
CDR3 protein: CASSQEGTSASSYNEQFF